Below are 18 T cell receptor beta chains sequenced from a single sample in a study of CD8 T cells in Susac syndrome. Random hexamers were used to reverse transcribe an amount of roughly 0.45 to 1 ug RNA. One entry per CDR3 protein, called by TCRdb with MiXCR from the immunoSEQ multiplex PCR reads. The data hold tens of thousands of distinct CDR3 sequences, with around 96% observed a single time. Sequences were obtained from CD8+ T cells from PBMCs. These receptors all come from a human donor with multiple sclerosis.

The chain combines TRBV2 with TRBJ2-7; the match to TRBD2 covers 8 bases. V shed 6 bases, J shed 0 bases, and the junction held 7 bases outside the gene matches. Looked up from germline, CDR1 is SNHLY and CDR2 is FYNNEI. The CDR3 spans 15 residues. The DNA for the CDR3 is TGTGCCAGCAGCGCGGGGGGTCGGCGCTCCTACGAGCAGTACTTC. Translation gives CASSAGGRRSYEQYF.

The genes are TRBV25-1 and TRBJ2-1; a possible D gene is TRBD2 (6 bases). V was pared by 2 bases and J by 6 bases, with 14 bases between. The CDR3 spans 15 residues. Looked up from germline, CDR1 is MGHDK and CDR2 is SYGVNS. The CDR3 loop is CASSEVASEANEQFF. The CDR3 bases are TGTGCCAGCAGTGAAGTAGCTAGCGAGGCCAATGAGCAGTTCTTC.

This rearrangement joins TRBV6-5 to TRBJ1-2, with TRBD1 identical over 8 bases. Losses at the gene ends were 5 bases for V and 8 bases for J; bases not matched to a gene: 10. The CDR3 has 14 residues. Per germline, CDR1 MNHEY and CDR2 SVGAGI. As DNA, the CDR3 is TGTGCCAGCAGTCACCGACAGGGGCCATACGGCTACACCTTC. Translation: CASSHRQGPYGYTF.

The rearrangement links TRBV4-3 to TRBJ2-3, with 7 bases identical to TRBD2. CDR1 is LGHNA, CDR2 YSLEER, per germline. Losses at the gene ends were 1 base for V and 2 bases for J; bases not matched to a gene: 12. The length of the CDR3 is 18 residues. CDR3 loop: CASSQVWLAGEHTDTQYF. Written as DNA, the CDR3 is TGCGCCAGCAGCCAAGTGTGGCTGGCGGGGGAGCACACAGATACGCAGTATTTT.

Written as DNA, the CDR3 is TGCAGCGTTGCAGATTTGGGCTATGGCTACACCTTC. This sequence encodes CSVADLGYGYTF. The chain joins TRBV29-1 to TRBJ1-2, with D unresolved. V was cut by 4 bases and J by 4 bases, with 10 bases left in between. This CDR3 spans 12 amino acids. Germline values: CDR1 SQVTM, CDR2 ANQGSEA.

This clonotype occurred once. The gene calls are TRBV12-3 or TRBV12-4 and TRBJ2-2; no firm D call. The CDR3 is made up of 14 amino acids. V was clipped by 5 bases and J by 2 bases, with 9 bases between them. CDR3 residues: CASSMDGNTGELFF. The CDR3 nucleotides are TGTGCCAGCAGTATGGACGGTAACACCGGGGAGCTGTTTTTT.

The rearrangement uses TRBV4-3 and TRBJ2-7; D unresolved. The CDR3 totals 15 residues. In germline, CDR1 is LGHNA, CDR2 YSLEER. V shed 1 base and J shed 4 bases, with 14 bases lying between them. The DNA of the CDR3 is TGCGCCAGCAGCCAAGGCCGATCTGGGTTTTACGAGCAGTACTTC. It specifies CASSQGRSGFYEQYF.

The DNA for the CDR3 is TGTGCCAGCTACGGACAGGGATACGAGCAGTACTTC. It translates to CASYGQGYEQYF. The chain uses TRBV6-6 and TRBJ2-7; TRBD1 matches at 8 bases. Germline lookup yields CDR1 MNHNY and CDR2 SVGAGI (reference sequence). CDR3 length: 12 amino acids. The V gene end was trimmed by 8 bases and the J gene end by 4 bases; junction bases not matched to a gene: 4.

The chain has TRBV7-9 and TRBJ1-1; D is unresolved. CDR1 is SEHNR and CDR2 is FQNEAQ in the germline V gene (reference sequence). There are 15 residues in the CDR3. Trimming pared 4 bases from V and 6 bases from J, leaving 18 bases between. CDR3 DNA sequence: TGTGCCAGCAGCTGGGAGGGCGACGGGTGGGCTGAAGCTTTCTTT. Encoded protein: CASSWEGDGWAEAFF.

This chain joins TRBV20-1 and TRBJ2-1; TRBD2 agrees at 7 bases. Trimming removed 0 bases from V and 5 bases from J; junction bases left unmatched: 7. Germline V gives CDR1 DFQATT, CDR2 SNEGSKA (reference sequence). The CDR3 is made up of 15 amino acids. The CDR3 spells CSARDVERENNEQFF. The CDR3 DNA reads TGCAGTGCTAGAGATGTCGAGCGGGAAAACAATGAGCAGTTCTTC.

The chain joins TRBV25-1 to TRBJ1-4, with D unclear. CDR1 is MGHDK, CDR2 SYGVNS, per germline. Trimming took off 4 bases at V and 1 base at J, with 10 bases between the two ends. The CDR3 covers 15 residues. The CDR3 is CASSGLRGTNEKLFF. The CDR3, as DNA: TGTGCCAGCAGTGGACTCAGAGGAACTAATGAAAAACTGTTTTTT. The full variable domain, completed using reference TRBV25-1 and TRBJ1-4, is EADIYQTPRYLVIGTGKKITLECSQTMGHDKMYWYQQDPGMELHLIHYSYGVNSTEKGDLSSESTVSRIRTEHFPLTLESARPSHTSQYLCASSGLRGTNEKLFFGSGTQLSVL.

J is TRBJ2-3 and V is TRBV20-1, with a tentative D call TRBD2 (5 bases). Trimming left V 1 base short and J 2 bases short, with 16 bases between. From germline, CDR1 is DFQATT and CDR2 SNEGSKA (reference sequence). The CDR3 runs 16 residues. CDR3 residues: CSARAPEGRPTDTQYF. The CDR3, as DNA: TGCAGTGCTAGAGCTCCCGAGGGAAGACCCACAGATACGCAGTATTTT.

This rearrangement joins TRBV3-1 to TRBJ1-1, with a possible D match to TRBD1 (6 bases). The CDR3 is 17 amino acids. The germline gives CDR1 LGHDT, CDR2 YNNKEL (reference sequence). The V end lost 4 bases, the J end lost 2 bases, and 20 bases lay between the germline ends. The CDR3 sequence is CASSPSWTEGGNTEAFF. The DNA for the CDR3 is TGTGCCAGCAGCCCCTCCTGGACAGAAGGAGGCAACACTGAAGCTTTCTTT.

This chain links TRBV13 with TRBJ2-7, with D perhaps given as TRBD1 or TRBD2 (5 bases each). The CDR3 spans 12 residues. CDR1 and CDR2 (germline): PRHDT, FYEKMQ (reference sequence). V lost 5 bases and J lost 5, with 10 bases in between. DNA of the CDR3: TGTGCCAGCAGCCCCGGGACCAACGAGCAGTACTTC. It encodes CASSPGTNEQYF. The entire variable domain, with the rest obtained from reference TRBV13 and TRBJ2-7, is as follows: AAGVIQSPRHLIKEKRETATLKCYPIPRHDTVYWYQQGPGQDPQFLISFYEKMQSDKGSIPDRFSAQQFSDYHSELNMSSLELGDSALYFCASSPGTNEQYFGPGTRLTVT.

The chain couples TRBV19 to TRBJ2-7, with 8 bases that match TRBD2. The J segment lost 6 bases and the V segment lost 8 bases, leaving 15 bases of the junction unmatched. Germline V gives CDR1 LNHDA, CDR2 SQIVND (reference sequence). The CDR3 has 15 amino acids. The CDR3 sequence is CASSIAGKGSSEQYF. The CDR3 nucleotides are TGTGCCAGTTCTATAGCGGGAAAGGGGTCCAGCGAGCAGTACTTC.

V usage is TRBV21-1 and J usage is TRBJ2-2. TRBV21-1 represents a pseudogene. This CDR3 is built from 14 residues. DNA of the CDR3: TGTGCCAGCAGCAAAAAGATCGGGACCGGGGAGCTGTTTTTT. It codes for CASSKKIGTGELFF.

Written as DNA, the CDR3 is TGTGCCAGCAGGCGTGGTAGCTCCTACGAGCAGTACTTC. Translation: CASRRGSSYEQYF. The rearrangement links TRBV27 to TRBJ2-7; no clear D gene. Trimming removed 6 bases from V and 0 bases from J, with 9 bases in between. The germline gives CDR1 MNHEY, CDR2 SMNVEV (reference sequence). This CDR3 is 13 amino acids long.

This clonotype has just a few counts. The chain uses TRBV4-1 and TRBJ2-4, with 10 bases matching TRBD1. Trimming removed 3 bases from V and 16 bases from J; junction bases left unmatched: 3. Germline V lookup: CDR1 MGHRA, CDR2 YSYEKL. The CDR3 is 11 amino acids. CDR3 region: CASSHGDRGYF. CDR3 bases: TGCGCCAGCAGCCACGGGGACAGGGGATACTTC.